Below, one TCR beta chain is given with its context. The data were produced by immunoSEQ multiplex PCR, yet TCRdb's version contains in-frame clones alone and is incomplete. The sample contains approximately 200,000 clones, about 81% of which appear only once. V was pared by 1 base and J by 9 bases, with 3 bases of the junction left unmatched. This CDR3 has 13 residues. Germline V gene data show CDR1 as MDHEN and CDR2 as SYDVKM. These data are taken from a study of blood T cell repertoires in COVID-19. The wider study: Both acute and convalescent COVID-19 samples were obtained from the United States, Italy and Spain.

Which cohort a participant joined came from the clinical history participants gave. The sample consisted of PBMCs or T cells enriched from blood (not recorded which). This TCR derives from a woman aged 25 to 39 who had recovered from COVID-19. The chain has TRBV28 and TRBJ2-1; 7 bases align to TRBD2. Here the CDR3 DNA reads TGTGCCAGCAGTTTATTAGGCGGGGGTGAGCAGTTCTTC. It codes for CASSLLGGGEQFF.